This T cell receptor beta chain came from a study of vaccination and CD4 T cells after COVID-19. Looking at the study overall: Stimulation used overlapping spike peptides from SARS-CoV-2, HCoV-NL63, HCoV-OC43 and HCoV-229E. Whole-study results and caveats: Median numbers of SARS-CoV-2-reactive clonotypes increased from 21 to 38 (not a significant change).

Sequenced with the Oncomine TCR Beta short-read assay was DNA taken from cultured CD4+ T cells. TCRdb reprocessed the PCR reads via MiXCR and lists one record per CDR3 protein. Here the sample spans tens of thousands of distinct CDR3 sequences, around two fifths being singletons. As to time point: late sampling 161 to 241 days after vaccination in a few convalescent patients. Treatment of the sample: approximately nine-day PBMC culture with coronavirus spike peptide pools or control peptides (ViraFEST assay). The CDR3 loop spans 14 amino acids. Per germline, CDR1 DFQATT and CDR2 SNEGSKA (reference sequence). V was pared by 6 bases and J by 2 bases, with 6 bases of the junction left unmatched. This clonotype has more than one count but fewer than ten. Its antigen remains unidentified.

The chain uses TRBV20-1 and TRBJ2-3; 9 bases match TRBD1. Sequenced here: CD4+ T cells from blood, cultured in vitro, sampled about 7 months after SARS-CoV-2 vaccination. The clonotype comes from a human donor who had recovered from COVID-19. The CDR3 is CSAWTGASTDTQYF. In DNA form, the CDR3 reads TGCAGTGCGTGGACAGGGGCTTCCACAGATACGCAGTATTTT.